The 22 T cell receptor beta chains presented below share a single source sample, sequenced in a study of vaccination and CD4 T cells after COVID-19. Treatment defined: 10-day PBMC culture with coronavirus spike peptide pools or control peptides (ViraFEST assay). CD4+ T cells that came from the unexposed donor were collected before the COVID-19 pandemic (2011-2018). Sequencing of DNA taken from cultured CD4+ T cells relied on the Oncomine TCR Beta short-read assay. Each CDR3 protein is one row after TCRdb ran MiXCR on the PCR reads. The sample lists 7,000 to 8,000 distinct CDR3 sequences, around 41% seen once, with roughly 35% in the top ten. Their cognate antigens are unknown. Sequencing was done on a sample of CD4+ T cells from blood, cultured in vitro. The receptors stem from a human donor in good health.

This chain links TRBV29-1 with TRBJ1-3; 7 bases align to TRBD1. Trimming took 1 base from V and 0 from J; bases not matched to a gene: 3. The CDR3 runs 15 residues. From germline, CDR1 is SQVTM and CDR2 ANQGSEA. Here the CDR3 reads CSVEGTGSSGNTIYF. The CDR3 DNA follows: TGCAGCGTTGAAGGGACAGGCAGCTCTGGAAACACCATATATTTT.

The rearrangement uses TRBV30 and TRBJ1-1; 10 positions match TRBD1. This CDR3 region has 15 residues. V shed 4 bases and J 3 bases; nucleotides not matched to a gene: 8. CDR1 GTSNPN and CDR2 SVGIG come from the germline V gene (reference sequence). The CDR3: CAWTDRGRRDTEAFF. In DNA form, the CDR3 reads TGTGCCTGGACCGACAGGGGGCGCCGAGACACTGAAGCTTTCTTT.

CDR3 in DNA: TGCAGTGCTAGAGGTACCGTCGCGGACAGACCTAACACTGAAGCTTTCTTT. This codes for CSARGTVADRPNTEAFF. This sequence joins TRBV20-1 and TRBJ1-1; a weak D match, TRBD1 (6 bases). Germline V gives CDR1 DFQATT, CDR2 SNEGSKA (reference sequence). The CDR3 totals 17 residues. Trimming took off 1 base at V and 2 bases at J, with 20 bases between the two ends.

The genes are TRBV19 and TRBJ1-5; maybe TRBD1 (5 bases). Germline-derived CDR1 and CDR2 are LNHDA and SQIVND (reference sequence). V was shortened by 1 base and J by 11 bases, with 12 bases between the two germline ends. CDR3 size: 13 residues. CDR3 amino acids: CASSIGGGETQHF. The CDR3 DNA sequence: TGTGCCAGTAGTATAGGGGGAGGGGAGACCCAGCATTTT.

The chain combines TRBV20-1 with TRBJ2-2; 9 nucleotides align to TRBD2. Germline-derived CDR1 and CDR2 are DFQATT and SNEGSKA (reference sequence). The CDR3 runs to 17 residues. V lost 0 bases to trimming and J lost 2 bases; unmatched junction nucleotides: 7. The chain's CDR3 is CSARDPRTSVNTGELFF. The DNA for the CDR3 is TGCAGTGCTAGAGATCCCCGGACTAGCGTAAACACCGGGGAGCTGTTTTTT.

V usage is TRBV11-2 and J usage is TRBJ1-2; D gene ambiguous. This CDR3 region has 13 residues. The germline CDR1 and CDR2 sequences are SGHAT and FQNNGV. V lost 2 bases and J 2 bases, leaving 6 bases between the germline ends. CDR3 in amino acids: CASSLTNNYGYTF. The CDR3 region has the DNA TGTGCCAGCAGCTTAACGAACAACTATGGCTACACCTTC.

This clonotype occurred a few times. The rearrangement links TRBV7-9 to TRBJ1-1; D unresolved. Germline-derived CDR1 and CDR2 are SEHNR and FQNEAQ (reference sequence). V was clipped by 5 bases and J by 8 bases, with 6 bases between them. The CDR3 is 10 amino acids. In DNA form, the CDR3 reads TGTGCCAGCAGCCAAGCAGAAGCTTTCTTT. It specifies CASSQAEAFF.

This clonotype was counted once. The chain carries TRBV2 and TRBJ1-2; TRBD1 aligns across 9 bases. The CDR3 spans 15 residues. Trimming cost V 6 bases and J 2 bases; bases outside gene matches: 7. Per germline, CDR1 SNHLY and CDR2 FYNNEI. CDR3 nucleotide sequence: TGTGCCAGCAGGGAGGGGACAGGGCCAAACTATGGCTACACCTTC. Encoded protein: CASREGTGPNYGYTF. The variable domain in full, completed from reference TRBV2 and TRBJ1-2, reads EPEVTQTPSHQVTQMGQEVILRCVPISNHLYFYWYRQILGQKVEFLVSFYNNEISEKSEIFDDQFSVERPDGSNFTLKIRSTKLEDSAMYFCASREGTGPNYGYTFGSGTRLTVV.

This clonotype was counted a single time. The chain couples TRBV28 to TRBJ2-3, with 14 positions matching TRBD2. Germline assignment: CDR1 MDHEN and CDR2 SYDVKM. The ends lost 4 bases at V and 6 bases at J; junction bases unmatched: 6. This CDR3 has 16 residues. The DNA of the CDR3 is TGTGCCAGCAGTTCGGGGACTAGCGGGGGTACCGATACGCAGTATTTT. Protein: CASSSGTSGGTDTQYF.

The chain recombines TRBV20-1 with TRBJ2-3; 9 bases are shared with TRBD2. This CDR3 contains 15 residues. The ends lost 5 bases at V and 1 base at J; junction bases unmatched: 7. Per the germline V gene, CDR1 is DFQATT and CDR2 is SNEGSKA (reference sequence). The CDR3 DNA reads TGCAGTGCTCCTCCTAGCGGGGTTGGCACAGATACGCAGTATTTT. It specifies CSAPPSGVGTDTQYF.

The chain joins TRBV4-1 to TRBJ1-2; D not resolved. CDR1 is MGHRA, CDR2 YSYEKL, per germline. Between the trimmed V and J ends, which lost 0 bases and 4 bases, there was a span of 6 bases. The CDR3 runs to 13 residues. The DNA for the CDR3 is TGCGCCAGCAGCCAAGATCTCGCCTATGGCTACACCTTC. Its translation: CASSQDLAYGYTF.

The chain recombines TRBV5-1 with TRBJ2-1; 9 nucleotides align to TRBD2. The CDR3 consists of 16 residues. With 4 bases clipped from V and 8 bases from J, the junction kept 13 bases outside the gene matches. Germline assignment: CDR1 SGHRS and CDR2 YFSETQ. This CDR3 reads CASSLRQGTSWHEQFF. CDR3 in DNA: TGCGCCAGCAGCCTGAGACAAGGGACTAGCTGGCATGAGCAGTTCTTC.

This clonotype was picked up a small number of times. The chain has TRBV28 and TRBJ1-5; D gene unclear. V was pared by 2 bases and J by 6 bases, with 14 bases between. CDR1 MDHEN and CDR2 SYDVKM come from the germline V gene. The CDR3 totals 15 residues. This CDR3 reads CASSLHQTMGQPQHF. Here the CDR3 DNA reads TGTGCCAGCAGTTTACACCAAACGATGGGTCAGCCCCAGCATTTT.

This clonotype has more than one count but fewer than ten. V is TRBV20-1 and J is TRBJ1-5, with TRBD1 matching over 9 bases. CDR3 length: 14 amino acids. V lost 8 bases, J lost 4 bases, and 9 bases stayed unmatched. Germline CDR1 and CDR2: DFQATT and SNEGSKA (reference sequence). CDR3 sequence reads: CSLKPGQGNQPQHF. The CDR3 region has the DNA TGCAGTCTCAAACCGGGACAGGGTAATCAGCCCCAGCATTTT.

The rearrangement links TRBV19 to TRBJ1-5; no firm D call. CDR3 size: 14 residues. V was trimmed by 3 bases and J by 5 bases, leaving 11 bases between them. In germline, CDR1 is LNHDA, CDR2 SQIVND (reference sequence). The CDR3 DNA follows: TGTGCCAGTAGTATCACGGCTTTTGATCAGCCCCAGCATTTT. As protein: CASSITAFDQPQHF.

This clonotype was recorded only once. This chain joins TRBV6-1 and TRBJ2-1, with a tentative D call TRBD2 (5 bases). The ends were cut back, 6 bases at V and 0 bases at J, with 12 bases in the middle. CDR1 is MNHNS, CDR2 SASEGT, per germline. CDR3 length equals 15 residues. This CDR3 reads CASRGTGSSYNEQFF. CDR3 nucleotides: TGTGCCAGCAGGGGAACGGGGAGCTCCTACAATGAGCAGTTCTTC.

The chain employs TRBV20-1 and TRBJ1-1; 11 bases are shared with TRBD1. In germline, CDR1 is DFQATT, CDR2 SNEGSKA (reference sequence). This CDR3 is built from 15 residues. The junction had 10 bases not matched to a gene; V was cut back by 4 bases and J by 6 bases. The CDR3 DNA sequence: TGCAGTGCTACCGGGACAGGGGGATTTGTGCCTGAAGCTTTCTTT. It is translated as CSATGTGGFVPEAFF.

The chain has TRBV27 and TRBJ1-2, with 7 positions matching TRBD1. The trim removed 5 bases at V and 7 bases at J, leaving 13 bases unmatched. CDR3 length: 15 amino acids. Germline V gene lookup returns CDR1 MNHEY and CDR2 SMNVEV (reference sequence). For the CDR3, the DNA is TGTGCCAGCAGTCACACAGGGGCAATCGGTGGTGGCTACACCTTC. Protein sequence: CASSHTGAIGGGYTF.

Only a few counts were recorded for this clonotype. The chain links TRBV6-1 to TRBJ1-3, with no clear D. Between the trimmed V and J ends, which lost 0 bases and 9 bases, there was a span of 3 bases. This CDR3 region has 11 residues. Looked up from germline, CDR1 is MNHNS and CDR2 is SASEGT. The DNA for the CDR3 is TGTGCCAGCAGTGAAGCGGGCACCATATATTTT. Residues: CASSEAGTIYF.

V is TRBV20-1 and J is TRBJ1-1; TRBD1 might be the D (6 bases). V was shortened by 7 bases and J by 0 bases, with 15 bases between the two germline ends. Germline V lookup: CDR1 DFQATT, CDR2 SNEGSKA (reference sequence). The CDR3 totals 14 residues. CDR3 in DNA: TGCAGTGTTCAGGACCACAGGGTGAACACTGAAGCTTTCTTT. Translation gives CSVQDHRVNTEAFF.

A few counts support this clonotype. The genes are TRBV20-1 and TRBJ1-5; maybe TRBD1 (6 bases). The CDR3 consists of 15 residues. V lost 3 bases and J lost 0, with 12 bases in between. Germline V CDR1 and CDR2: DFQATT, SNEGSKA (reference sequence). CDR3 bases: TGCAGTGCTAGTCGGGGGGCTTATAGCAATCAGCCCCAGCATTTT. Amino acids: CSASRGAYSNQPQHF.

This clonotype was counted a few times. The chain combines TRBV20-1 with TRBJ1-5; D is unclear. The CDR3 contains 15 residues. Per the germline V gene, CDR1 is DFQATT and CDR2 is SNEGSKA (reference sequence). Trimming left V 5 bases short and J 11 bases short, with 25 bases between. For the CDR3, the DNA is TGCAGTGCTTACCAGCCCGGCGTTTTTCTCATGGCCCAGCATTTT. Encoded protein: CSAYQPGVFLMAQHF.